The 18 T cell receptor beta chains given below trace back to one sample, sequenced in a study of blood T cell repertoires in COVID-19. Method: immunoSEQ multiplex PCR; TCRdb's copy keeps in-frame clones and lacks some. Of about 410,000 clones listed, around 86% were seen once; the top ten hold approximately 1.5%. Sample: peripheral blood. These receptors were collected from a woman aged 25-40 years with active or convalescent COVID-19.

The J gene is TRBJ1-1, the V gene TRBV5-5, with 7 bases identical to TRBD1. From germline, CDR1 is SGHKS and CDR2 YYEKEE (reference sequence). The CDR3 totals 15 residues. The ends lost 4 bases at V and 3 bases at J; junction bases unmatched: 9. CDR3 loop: CASSILQGLDTEAFF. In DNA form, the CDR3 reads TGTGCCAGCAGCATCCTACAGGGGCTTGACACTGAAGCTTTCTTT.

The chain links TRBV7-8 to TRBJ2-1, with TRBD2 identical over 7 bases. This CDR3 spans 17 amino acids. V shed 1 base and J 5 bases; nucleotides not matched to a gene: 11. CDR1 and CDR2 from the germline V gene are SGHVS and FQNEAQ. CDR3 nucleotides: TGTGCCAGCAGCTTAGGGTTTGAGGGAGGGCCGAACAATGAGCAGTTCTTC. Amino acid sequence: CASSLGFEGGPNNEQFF.

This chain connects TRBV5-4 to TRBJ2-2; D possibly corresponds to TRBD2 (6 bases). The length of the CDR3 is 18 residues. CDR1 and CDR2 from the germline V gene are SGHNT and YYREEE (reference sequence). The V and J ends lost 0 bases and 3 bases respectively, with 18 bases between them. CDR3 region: CASSLGLGSGGYTGELFF. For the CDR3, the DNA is TGTGCCAGCAGCTTGGGACTAGGATCCGGCGGTTACACCGGGGAGCTGTTTTTT. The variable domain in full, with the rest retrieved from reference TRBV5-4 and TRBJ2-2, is ETGVTQSPTHLIKTRGQQVTLRCSSQSGHNTVSWYQQALGQGPQFIFQYYREEENGRGNFPPRFSGLQFPNYSSELNVNALELDDSALYLCASSLGLGSGGYTGELFFGEGSRLTVL.

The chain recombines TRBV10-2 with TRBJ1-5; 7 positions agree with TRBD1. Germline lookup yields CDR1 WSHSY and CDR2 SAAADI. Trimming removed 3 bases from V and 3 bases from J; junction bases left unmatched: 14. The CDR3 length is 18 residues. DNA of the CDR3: TGCGCCAGCAGTGATTTTGAGGGACAGCTAACTTCCAATCAGCCCCAGCATTTT. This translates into CASSDFEGQLTSNQPQHF.

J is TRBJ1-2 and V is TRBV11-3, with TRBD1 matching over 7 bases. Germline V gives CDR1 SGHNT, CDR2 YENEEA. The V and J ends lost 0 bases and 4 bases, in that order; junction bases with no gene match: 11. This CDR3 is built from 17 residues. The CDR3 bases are TGTGCCAGCAGCTTAGAAGGGGACAGAAATAAACTCTATGGCTACACCTTC. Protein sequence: CASSLEGDRNKLYGYTF.

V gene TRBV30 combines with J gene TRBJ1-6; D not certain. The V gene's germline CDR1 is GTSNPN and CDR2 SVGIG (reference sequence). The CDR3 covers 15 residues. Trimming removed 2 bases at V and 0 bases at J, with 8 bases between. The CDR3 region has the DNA TGTGCCTGGAGTCTACAGAGCTCCTATAATTCACCCCTCCACTTT. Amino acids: CAWSLQSSYNSPLHF. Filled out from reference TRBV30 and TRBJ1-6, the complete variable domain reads SQTIHQWPATLVQPVGSPLSLECTVEGTSNPNLYWYRQAAGRGLQLLFYSVGIGQISSEVPQNLSASRPQDRQFILSSKKLLLSDSGFYLCAWSLQSSYNSPLHFGNGTRLTVT.

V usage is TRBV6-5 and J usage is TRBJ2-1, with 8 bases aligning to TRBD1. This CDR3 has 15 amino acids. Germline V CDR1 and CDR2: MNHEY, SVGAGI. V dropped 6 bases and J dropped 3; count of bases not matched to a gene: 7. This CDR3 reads CASSQGAPDYNEQFF. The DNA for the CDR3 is TGTGCCAGCAGCCAGGGGGCCCCCGACTACAATGAGCAGTTCTTC.

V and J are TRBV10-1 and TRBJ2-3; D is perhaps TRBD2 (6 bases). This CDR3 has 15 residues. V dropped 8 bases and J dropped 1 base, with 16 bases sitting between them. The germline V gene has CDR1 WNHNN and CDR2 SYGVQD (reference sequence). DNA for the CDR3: TGCGCCAGCTCGCATGCGGGAAGCCGCACAGATACGCAGTATTTT. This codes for CASSHAGSRTDTQYF.

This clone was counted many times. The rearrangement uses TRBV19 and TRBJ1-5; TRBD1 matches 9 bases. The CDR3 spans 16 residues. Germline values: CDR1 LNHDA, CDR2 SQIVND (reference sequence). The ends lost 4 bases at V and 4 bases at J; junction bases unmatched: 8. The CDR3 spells CASSRGQGTQNQPQHF. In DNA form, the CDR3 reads TGTGCCAGTAGTAGGGGACAGGGAACACAAAATCAGCCCCAGCATTTT.

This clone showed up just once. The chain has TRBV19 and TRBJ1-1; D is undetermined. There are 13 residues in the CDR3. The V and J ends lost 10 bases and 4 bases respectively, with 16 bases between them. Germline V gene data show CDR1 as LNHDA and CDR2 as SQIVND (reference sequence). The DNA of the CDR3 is TGTGCCACACGGCTCGTGGAGGGCACTGAAGCTTTCTTT. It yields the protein CATRLVEGTEAFF.

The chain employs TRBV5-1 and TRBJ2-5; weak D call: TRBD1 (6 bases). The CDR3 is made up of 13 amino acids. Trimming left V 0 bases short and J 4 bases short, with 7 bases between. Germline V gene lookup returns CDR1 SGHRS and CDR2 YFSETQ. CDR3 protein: CASSLGGPETQYF. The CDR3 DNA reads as TGCGCCAGCAGCTTGGGGGGGCCAGAGACCCAGTACTTC.

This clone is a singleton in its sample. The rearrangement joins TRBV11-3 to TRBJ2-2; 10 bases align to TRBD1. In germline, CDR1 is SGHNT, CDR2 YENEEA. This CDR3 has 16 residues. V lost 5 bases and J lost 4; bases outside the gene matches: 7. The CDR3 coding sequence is TGTGCCAGCAGCCGTGGGACAGGGGAAGGCACCGGGGAGCTGTTTTTT. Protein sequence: CASSRGTGEGTGELFF.

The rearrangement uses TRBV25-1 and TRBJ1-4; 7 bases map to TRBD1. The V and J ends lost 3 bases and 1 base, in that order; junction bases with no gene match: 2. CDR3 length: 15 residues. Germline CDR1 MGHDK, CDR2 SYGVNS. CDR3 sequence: CASSDDRVTNEKLFF. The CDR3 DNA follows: TGTGCCAGCAGTGACGACAGGGTAACTAATGAAAAACTGTTTTTT.

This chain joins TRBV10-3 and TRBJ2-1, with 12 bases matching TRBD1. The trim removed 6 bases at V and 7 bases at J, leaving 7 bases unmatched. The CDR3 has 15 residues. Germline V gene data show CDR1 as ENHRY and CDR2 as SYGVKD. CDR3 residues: CAIRRGQGAINEQFF. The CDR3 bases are TGTGCCATCAGGAGGGGACAGGGGGCGATAAATGAGCAGTTCTTC.

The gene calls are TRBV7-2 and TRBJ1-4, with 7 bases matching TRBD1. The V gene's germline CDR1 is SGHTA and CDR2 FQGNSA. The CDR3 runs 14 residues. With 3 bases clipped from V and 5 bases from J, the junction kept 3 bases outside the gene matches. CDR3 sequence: CASSFYRGNEKLFF. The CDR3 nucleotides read TGTGCCAGCAGCTTTTACAGGGGAAATGAAAAACTGTTTTTT.

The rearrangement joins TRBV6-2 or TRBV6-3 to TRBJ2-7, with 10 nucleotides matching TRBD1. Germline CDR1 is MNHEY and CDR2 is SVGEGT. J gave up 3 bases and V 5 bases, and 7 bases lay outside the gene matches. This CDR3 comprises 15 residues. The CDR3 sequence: CASSPTGGGIYEQYF. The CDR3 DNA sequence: TGTGCCAGCAGTCCGACAGGGGGCGGTATCTACGAGCAGTACTTC.

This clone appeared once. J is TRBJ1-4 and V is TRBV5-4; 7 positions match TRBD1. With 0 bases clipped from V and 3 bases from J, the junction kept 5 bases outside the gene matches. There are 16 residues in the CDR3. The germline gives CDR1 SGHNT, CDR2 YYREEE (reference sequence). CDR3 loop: CASSLGGGSPNEKLFF. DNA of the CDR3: TGTGCCAGCAGCTTGGGAGGGGGCTCTCCTAATGAAAAACTGTTTTTT.

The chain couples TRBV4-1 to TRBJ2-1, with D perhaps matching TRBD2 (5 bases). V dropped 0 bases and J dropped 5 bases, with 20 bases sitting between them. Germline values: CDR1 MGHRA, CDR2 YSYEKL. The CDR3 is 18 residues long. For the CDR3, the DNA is TGCGCCAGCAGCCAAGACCCGACCCCCGGACTCACACACAATGAGCAGTTCTTC. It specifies CASSQDPTPGLTHNEQFF.